The present T cell receptor (beta chain) was sequenced within a study of graft-versus-host responses after intestinal transplantation (dated by TCRdb to about 2021). A note on the overall study: The transplants that recipients got were multivisceral, liver-intestinal, or isolated intestinal. Rather than being sequenced by the commercial service, samples from a few later patients were sequenced in-house on an Illumina MiSeq and processed with MiXCR. Donor T cell macrochimerism was defined as a peak of at least 4% donor T cells among recipient peripheral blood mononuclear cells. After intestinal transplantation, graft-versus-host and host-versus-graft alloreactive T cell clones were followed in the graft, circulation and bone marrow using bulk TCR-beta CDR3 sequencing. A cohort of approximately 23 intestinal transplant recipients, including one retransplant, was enrolled, and a few patients lacking pretransplant specimens were excluded. Alloreactive clones were identified by sequencing pre-transplant mixed lymphocyte reaction products and comparing them with unstimulated pre-transplant donor and recipient T cells. Every recipient was given anti-thymocyte globulin induction, followed by approximately 3 years of maintenance tacrolimus and steroids. Study-wide findings and limitations: Early after transplant, declines in HvG clones were associated with peak levels of circulating GvH clones. Patients with donor T cell macrochimerism had high GvH to HvG T cell clonal ratios in their allografts. GvH clones were detected in recipient bone marrow, and some appeared earlier in ileal mucosa or blood, consistent with an intestinal mucosal origin. Conclusions were limited by the relatively low number and heterogeneity of intestinal transplant patients.

The library was made by the immunoSEQ multiplex PCR assay. High-throughput TCR-beta CDR3 sequencing of genomic DNA from most patients was performed by Adaptive Biotechnologies. The authors' analysis ran thus. TCR sequencing data were retrieved from Adaptive's ImmunoSEQ software for some 17 patients, whereas three other patients were processed with MiXCR and VDJtools. CDR3 nucleotide sequences shared between donor and recipient were removed because the origin of such sequences could not be assigned. To be classed as alloreactive, a clone needed at least 2-fold expansion over unstimulated cells and a minimum CFSE-low frequency of 0.002% (template counts) or 0.001% (read counts). A clone was considered mappable if detected in the sequenced pre-transplant spleen, lymph node, or MLR CFSE-low populations of the donor or recipient. Cumulative frequency of alloreactive clones was calculated as a percentage of all sequences weighted by copy number. Imported from immuneACCESS, the table was reduced by TCRdb to in-frame sequences with V and J called. These copies leave out some clones; in studies compared against another copy, an unresolved V gene accounts for under half, and the cause of the remainder is not known. V and J calls and clone size are as listed in that table; D and trimming were resolved from the DNA. For this sample there are tens of thousands of clones; about 85% appear just once. Of the sample, over 15% falls within the top ten clones.

Turning to this clone: It has no known antigen specificity. No base qualities exist here, and no much larger clone lies one base off it.

Intraepithelial and lamina propria lymphocytes were isolated from graft specimens using dithiothreitol, EDTA incubations and collagenase D digestion. Bulk TCR-beta sequencing was performed on serial intestinal graft biopsy specimens collected as late as 600 days after transplant. The sequencing used ileum tissue, collected 200 to 210 days after intestinal transplant. The TCR originated in a human patient who received an intestinal transplant, so some T cells may come from the graft donor.

The CDR3 has the sequence CSVDRGNTEAFF. The DNA sequence follows: TGCAGCGTTGACAGGGGGAACACTGAAGCTTTCTTT. This chain joins TRBV29-1 to TRBJ1-1; TRBD1 is a possible D gene, resting on 6 matching bases. Its CDR3 holds 12 amino acids, cysteine through phenylalanine. Only CDR3 DNA remains: 36 bases, in frame from the first base. V gives up 3 bases and J gives up 1 base, and the segment between their germline ends measures 6 bases. CDR1 and CDR2 are read off the germline V gene as SQVTM and ANQGSEA. The full variable domain, with segments outside the CDR3 supplied by the reference TRBV29-1 and TRBJ1-1 proteins, appears as SAVISQKPSRDICQRGTSLTIQCQVDSQVTMMFWYRQQPGQSLTLIATANQGSEATYESGFVIDKFPISRPNLTFSTLTVSNMSPEDSSIYLCSVDRGNTEAFFGQGTRLTVV.